This T cell receptor beta chain was captured by sequencing in a study of T cells in Graves' hyperthyroidism and ophthalmopathy. CDR3 size: 14 residues. The V segment lost 4 bases and the J segment 7 bases; nucleotides outside the gene matches: 12. Germline loops: CDR1 SQVTM, CDR2 ANQGSEA. Patients aged 18 to 65 had newly diagnosed hyperthyroidism lasting under 2 months. Criteria for exclusion of patients were uncontrolled infection, other autoimmune disease, pregnancy or lactation. Amplification targeted TCR beta CDR3 regions from RNA transcripts. Primed by the HTBI set, a first-round RT-PCR was run on the TCR CDR3. Each CDR3 protein gets one entry after TCRdb re-called the multiplex PCR reads with MiXCR. The table includes about 840,000 distinct CDR3 sequences, roughly 37% detected once. This clonotype was picked up a small number of times.

Sequenced material: blood. The chain employs TRBV29-1 and TRBJ2-7, with 8 bases lining up with TRBD1. The origin of this receptor is a young man with Graves' hyperthyroidism. CDR3 bases: TGCAGCGTTGTCGGGACAGGTGGCGACGGGGAGCAGTACTTC. It yields the protein CSVVGTGGDGEQYF.